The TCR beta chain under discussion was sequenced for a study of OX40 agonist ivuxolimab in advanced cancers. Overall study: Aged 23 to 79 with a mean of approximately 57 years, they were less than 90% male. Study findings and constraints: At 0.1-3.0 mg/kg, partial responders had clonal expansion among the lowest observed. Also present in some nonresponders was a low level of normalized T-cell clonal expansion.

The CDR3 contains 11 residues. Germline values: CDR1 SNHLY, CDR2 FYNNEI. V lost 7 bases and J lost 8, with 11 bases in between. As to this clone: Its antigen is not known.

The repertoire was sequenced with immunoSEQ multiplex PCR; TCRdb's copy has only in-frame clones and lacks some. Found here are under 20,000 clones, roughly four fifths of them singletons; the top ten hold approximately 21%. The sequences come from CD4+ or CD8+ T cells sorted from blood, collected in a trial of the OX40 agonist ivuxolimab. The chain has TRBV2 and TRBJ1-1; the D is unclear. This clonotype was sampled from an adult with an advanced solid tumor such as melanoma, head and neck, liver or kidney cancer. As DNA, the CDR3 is TGTGCCAGCACAGAGGGAAGGGAAGCTTTCTTT. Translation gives CASTEGREAFF. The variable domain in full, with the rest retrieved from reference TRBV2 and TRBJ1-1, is EPEVTQTPSHQVTQMGQEVILRCVPISNHLYFYWYRQILGQKVEFLVSFYNNEISEKSEIFDDQFSVERPDGSNFTLKIRSTKLEDSAMYFCASTEGREAFFGQGTRLTVV.